This T cell receptor beta chain came from a study of shared clonotypes between healthy human individuals. Per the authors' pipeline: ImmunoSEQ output lacked quality scores and full-length reads, limiting matched filtering. The protocol was immunoSEQ multiplex PCR, while the TCRdb copy is restricted to in-frame clones and leaves out a portion. That table is the source of V, J and clone size, and D and trimming were worked out from the DNA. The data contain 2,500,000 or so clones, less than 95% of them seen just once; the ten biggest clones take up around 0.35%. This CDR3 is 12 amino acids long. CDR1 and CDR2 (germline): MDHEN, SYDVKM. V lost 6 bases and J 5 bases, leaving 10 bases between the germline ends.

The J gene is TRBJ2-5, the V gene TRBV28; D not resolved. This TCR came from a young man in good health. Some clones in this sample may be carry-over from other donors' samples. Sequenced: naive CD4+ T cells from PBMCs. The subset denotes: CD45RA+ positively selected. CDR3 region: CASSYERETQYF. CDR3 bases: TGTGCCAGCAGCTACGAGAGGGAGACCCAGTACTTC.